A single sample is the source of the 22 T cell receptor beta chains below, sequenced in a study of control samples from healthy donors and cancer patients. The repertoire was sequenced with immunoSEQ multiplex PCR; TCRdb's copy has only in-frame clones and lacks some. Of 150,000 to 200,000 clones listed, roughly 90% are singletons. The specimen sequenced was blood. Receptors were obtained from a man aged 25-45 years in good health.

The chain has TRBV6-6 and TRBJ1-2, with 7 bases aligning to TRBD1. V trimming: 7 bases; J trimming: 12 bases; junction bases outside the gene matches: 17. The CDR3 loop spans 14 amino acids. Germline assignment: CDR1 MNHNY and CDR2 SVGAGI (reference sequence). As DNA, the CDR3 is TGTGCCAGCAAAGACAGGGAGTTAGGAAACCTTGACACCTTC. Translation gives CASKDRELGNLDTF.

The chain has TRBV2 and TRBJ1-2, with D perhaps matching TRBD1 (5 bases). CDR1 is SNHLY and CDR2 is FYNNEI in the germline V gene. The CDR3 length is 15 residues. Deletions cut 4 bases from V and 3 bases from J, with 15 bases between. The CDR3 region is CASSVWDRVDYGYTF. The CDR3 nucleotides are TGTGCCAGCAGTGTCTGGGACCGAGTAGACTATGGCTACACCTTC.

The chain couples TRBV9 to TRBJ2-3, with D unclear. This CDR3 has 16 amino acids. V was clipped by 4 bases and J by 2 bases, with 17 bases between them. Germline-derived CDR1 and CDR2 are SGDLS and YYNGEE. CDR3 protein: CASSTRFAENTDTQYF. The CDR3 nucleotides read TGTGCCAGCAGCACCCGTTTTGCGGAAAACACAGATACGCAGTATTTT.

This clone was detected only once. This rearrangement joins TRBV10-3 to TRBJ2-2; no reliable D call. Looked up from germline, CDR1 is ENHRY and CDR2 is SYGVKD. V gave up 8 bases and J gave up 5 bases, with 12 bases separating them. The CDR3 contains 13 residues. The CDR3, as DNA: TGTGCCATCGGCCCTTTAGGGACCGGGGAGCTGTTTTTT. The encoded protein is CAIGPLGTGELFF.

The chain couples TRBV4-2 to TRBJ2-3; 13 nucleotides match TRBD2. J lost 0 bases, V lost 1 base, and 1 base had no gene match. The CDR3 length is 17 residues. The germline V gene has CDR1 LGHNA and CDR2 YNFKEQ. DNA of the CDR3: TGTGCCAGCAGCCAAGGGACTAGCGGGAGAAGCACAGATACGCAGTATTTT. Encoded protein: CASSQGTSGRSTDTQYF.

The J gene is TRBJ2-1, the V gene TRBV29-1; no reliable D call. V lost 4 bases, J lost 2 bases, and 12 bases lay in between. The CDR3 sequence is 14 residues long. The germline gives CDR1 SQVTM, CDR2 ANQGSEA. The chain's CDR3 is CSVASVGPYNEQFF. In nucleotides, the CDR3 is TGCAGCGTTGCGTCGGTAGGCCCCTACAATGAGCAGTTCTTC.

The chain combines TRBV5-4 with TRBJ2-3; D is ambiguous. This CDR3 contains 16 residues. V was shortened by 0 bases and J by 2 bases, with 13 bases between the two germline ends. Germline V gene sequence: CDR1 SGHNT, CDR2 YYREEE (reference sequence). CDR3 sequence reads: CASSLGGLQLTDTQYF. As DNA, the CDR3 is TGTGCCAGCAGCTTGGGGGGATTACAACTCACAGATACGCAGTATTTT.

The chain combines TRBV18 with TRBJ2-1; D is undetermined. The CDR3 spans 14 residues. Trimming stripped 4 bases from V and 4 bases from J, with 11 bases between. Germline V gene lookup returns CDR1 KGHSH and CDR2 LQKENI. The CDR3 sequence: CASSRYSAYNEQFF. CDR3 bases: TGTGCCAGCTCACGATACTCAGCTTACAATGAGCAGTTCTTC.

The CDR3 loop is CASSFSGTRGTDTQYF. The CDR3, as DNA: TGTGCCAGCAGTTTCTCCGGGACTAGGGGCACAGATACGCAGTATTTT. The chain links TRBV6-4 to TRBJ2-3; 8 positions match TRBD2. V gave up 5 bases and J gave up 1 base; unmatched junction bases: 8. This CDR3 has 16 amino acids. CDR1 is MRHNA, CDR2 SNTAGT, per germline.

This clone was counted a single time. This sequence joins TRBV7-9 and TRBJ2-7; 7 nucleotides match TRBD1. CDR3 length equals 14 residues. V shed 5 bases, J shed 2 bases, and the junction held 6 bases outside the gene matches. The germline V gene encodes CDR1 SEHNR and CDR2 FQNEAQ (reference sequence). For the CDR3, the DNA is TGTGCCAGCAGCCGTGGGACAGTAGCCTACGAGCAGTACTTC. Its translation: CASSRGTVAYEQYF.

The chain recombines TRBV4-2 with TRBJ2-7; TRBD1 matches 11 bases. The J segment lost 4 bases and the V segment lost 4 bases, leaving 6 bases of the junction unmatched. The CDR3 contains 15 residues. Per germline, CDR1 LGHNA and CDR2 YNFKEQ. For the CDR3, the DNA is TGTGCCAGCAGCCCATGGACAGGGGGCCTTTACGAGCAGTACTTC. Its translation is CASSPWTGGLYEQYF.

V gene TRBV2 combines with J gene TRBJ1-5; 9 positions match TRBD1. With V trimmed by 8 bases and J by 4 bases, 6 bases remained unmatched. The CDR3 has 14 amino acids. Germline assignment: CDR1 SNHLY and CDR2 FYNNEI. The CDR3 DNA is TGTGCCAGCTCGGGACAGGGAAAGAATCAGCCCCAGCATTTT. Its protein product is CASSGQGKNQPQHF.

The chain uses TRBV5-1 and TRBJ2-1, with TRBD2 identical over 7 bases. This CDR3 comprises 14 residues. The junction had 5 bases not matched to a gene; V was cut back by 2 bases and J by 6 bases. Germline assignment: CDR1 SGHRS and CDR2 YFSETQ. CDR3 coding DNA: TGCGCCAGCAGCTTCGGACTAGATCCCAATGAGCAGTTCTTC. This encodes CASSFGLDPNEQFF.

The CDR3 DNA sequence: TGTGCCAGCAGTGAAACCCGGGGGGCTAATTCACCCCTCCACTTT. This sequence encodes CASSETRGANSPLHF. V gene TRBV2 combines with J gene TRBJ1-6; D is perhaps TRBD1 (6 bases). Looked up from germline, CDR1 is SNHLY and CDR2 is FYNNEI. CDR3 length: 15 amino acids. V lost 2 bases to trimming and J lost 6 bases, with 11 bases between them.

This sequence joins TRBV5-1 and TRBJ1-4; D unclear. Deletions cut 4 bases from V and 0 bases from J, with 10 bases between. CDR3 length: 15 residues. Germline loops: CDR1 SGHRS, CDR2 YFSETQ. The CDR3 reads CASSLSGATNEKLFF. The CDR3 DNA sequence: TGCGCCAGCAGCCTCTCCGGTGCAACTAATGAAAAACTGTTTTTT.

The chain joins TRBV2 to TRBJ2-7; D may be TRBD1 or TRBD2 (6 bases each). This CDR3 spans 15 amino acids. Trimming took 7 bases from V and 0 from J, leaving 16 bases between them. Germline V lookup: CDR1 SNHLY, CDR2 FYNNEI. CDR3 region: CASIEGGLSSYEQYF. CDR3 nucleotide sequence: TGTGCCAGCATCGAGGGGGGCTTAAGCTCCTACGAGCAGTACTTC.

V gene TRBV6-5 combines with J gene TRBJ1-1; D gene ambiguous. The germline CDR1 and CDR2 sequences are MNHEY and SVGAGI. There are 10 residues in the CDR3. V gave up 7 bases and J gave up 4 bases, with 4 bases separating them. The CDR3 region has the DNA TGTGCCAGCACTGGCACTGAAGCTTTCTTT. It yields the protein CASTGTEAFF.

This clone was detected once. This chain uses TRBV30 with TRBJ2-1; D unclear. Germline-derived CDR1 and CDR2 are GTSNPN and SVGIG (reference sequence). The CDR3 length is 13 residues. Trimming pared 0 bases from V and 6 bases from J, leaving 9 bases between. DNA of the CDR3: TGTGCCTGGAGTGTATACAGCGTCAATGAGCAGTTCTTC. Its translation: CAWSVYSVNEQFF.

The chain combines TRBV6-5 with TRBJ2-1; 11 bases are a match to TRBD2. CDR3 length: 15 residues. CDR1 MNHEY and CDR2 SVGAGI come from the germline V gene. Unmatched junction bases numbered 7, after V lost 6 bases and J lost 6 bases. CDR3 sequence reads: CASRPTSGTFNEQFF. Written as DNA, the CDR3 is TGTGCCAGCAGACCGACTAGCGGGACTTTCAATGAGCAGTTCTTC.

CDR3 sequence (DNA): TGTGCCATCAAAGGACTCGCGAACACCGGGGAGCTGTTTTTT. It is translated as CAIKGLANTGELFF. This chain connects TRBV10-3 to TRBJ2-2; D perhaps matches TRBD2 (5 bases). CDR1 ENHRY and CDR2 SYGVKD come from the germline V gene. The V gene lost 7 bases and the J gene lost 0 bases, with 9 bases spanning the gap. This CDR3 contains 14 residues.

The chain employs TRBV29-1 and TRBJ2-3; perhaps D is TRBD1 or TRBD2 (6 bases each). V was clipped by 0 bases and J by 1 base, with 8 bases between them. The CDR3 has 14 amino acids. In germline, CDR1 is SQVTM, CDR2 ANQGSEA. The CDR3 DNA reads TGCAGCGTTGAAGAAAGGGGGGGCACAGATACGCAGTATTTT. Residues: CSVEERGGTDTQYF.

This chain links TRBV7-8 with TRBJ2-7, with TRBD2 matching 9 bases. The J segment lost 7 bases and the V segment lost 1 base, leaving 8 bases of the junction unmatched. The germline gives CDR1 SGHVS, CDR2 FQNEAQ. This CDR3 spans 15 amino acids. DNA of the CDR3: TGTGCCAGCAGCTTAGGGGCGGGAGGGCCCTCAGAGCAGTACTTC. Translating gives CASSLGAGGPSEQYF.